Sequencing of this T cell receptor beta chain was carried out in a study of graft-versus-host responses after intestinal transplantation. As for this clone: Its specificity is unknown.

Overall study findings and caveats: High graft-versus-host to host-versus-graft clonal ratios were seen in allografts of patients with graft-donor T cell macrochimerism.

With 2 bases removed from V and 5 bases from J, the gap between germline ends came to 16 bases. The length of the CDR3 is 15 residues. CDR1 and CDR2 from the germline V gene are SGHDN and FVKESK. Sequenced by immunoSEQ multiplex PCR; TCRdb stores in-frame clones only, minus some. The sample holds over 100,000 clones, 80% to 95% seen once. The sequence was collected from a human donor who received an intestinal transplant. Sequences were derived from unstimulated CD4+ T cells sorted from spleen or lymph node cells, sampled before intestinal transplant. The rearrangement uses TRBV14 and TRBJ2-7, with D perhaps matching TRBD2 (6 bases). In DNA, the CDR3 is TGTGCCAGCAGCCAAATGTGGACGGGGGTGGACGAGCAGTACTTC. Translation: CASSQMWTGVDEQYF. The entire variable domain, with the rest obtained from reference TRBV14 and TRBJ2-7, is as follows: EAGVTQFPSHSVIEKGQTVTLRCDPISGHDNLYWYRRVMGKEIKFLLHFVKESKQDESGMPNNRFLAERTGGTYSTLKVQPAELEDSGVYFCASSQMWTGVDEQYFGPGTRLTVT.